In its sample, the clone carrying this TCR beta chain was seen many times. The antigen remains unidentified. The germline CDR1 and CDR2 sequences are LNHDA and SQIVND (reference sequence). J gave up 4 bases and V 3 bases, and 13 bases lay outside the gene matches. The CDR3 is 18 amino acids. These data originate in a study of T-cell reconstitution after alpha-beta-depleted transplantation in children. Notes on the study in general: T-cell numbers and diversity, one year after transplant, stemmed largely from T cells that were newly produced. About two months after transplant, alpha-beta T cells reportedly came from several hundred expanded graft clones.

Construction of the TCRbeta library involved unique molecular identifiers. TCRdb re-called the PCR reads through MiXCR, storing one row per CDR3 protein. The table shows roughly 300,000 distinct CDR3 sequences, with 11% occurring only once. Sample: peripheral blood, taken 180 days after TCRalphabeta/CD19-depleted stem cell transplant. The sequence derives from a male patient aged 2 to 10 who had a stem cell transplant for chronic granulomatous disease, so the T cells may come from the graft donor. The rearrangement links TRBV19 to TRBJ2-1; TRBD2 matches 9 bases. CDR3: CASSMGGARTSVYNEQFF. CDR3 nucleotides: TGTGCCAGTAGTATGGGGGGGGCCCGGACTAGCGTTTACAATGAGCAGTTCTTC.